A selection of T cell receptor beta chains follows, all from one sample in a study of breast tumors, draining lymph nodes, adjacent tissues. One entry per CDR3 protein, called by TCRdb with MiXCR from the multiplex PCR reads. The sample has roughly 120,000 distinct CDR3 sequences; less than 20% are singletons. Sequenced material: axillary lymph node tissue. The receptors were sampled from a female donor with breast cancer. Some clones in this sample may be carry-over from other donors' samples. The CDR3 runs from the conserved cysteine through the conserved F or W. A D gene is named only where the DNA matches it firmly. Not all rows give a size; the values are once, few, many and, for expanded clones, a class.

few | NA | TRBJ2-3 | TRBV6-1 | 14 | CASSGTHRTDTQYF | TGTGCCAGCAGCGGGACTCATCGGACAGATACGCAGTATTTT
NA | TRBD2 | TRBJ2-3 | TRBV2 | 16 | CASIYRTSGSPDTQYF | TGTGCCAGCATCTATCGGACTAGCGGGAGCCCAGATACGCAGTATTTT
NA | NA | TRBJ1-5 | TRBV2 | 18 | CASSEGRGRTRRNQPQHF | TGTGCCAGCAGTGAAGGTAGGGGTCGGACGCGACGAAATCAGCCCCAGCATTTT
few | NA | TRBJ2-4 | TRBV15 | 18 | CATSRNTGDHLAKNIQYF | TGTGCCACCAGCAGGAATACAGGAGACCACCTAGCCAAAAACATTCAGTACTTC
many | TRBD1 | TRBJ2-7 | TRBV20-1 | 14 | CSARSRQGAYEQYF | TGCAGTGCTAGATCACGACAGGGGGCGTACGAGCAGTACTTC
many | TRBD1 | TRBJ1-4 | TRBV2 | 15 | CASDQGTATNEKLFF | TGTGCCAGCGACCAAGGGACAGCAACTAATGAAAAACTGTTTTTT
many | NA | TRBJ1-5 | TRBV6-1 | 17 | CASVAGRTYYSNQPQHF | TGTGCCAGCGTTGCCGGACGGACCTATTATAGCAATCAGCCCCAGCATTTT
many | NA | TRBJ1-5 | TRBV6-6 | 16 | CASSYKGGDSNQPQHF | TGTGCCAGCAGTTACAAGGGGGGGGATAGCAATCAGCCCCAGCATTTT
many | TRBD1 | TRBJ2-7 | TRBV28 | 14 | CASSDEQGAYEQYF | TGTGCCAGCAGTGACGAACAGGGGGCCTACGAGCAGTACTTC
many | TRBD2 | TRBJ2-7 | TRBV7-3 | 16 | CASSDSPGGLGHEQYF | TGTGCCAGCAGCGATAGCCCGGGAGGGCTCGGCCACGAGCAGTACTTC
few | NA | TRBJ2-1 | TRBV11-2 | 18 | CASSLTLGRGVLGNEQSF | TGTGCCAGCAGCTTAACGCTGGGCCGAGGCGTCCTCGGGAATGAGCAGTCCTTC
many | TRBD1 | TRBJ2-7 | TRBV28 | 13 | CASSKTGTYEQYF | TGTGCCAGCTCCAAGACAGGGACCTACGAGCAGTACTTC
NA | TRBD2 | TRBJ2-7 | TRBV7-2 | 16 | CASSPGRTSGFYEQYF | TGTGCCAGCAGCCCCGGACGGACTAGCGGGTTCTACGAGCAGTACTTC
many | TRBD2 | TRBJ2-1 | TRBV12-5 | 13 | CASGLPSSGKQFF | TGTGCTAGTGGTTTACCATCTAGCGGGAAGCAGTTCTTC
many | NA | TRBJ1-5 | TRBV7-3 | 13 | CASSLGSGQPQHF | TGTGCCAGCAGCTTAGGGTCAGGTCAGCCCCAGCATTTT
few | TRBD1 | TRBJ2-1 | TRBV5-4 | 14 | CASGRAGGTNEQFF | TGTGCCAGCGGCAGGGCAGGGGGCACGAATGAGCAGTTCTTC
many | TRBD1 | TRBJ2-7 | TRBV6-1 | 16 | CASSPLGQVISYEQYF | TGTGCCAGCAGTCCCCTGGGACAGGTCATCTCCTACGAGCAGTACTTC
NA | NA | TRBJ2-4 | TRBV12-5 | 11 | CASGLEGGVCF | TGTGCTAGTGGTTTGGAGGGGGGTGTATGCTTC
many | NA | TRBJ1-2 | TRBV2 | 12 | CASRAHIYGYTF | TGTGCCAGCAGGGCGCACATTTATGGCTACACCTTC
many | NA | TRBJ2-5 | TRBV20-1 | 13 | CSARGADQETQYF | TGCAGTGCTAGGGGGGCAGACCAGGAGACCCAGTACTTC
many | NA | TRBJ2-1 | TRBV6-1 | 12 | CASSEPMDEQFF | TGTGCCAGCAGTGAACCTATGGATGAGCAGTTCTTC
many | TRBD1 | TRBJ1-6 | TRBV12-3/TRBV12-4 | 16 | CASTRGTGGHNSPLHF | TGTGCCAGCACCCGCGGGACAGGGGGCCATAATTCACCCCTCCACTTT
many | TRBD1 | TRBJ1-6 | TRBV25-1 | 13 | CASSDRGNSPLHF | TGTGCCAGTTCGGACAGGGGAAATTCACCCCTCCACTTT
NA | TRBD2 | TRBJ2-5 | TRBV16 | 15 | CASSQMAGGQETQYF | TGTGCCAGCAGCCAAATGGCGGGGGGACAAGAGACCCAGTACTTC
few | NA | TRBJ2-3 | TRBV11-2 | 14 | CASSLGRGSDTQYF | TGTGCCAGCAGCTTAGGTAGGGGGTCAGATACGCAGTATTTT
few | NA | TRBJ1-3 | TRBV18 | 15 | CASSPRGLSGNTIYF | TGTGCCAGCTCACCACGGGGCCTCTCTGGAAACACCATATATTTT
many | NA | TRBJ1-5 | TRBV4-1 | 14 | CASSQGDSNQPQHF | TGCGCCAGCAGCCAGGGGGATAGCAATCAGCCCCAGCATTTT
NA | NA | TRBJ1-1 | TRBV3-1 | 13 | CASTGRSSLGAFF | TGTGCCAGCACCGGCAGGTCGAGTTTAGGAGCTTTCTTT
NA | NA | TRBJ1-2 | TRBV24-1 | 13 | CATSEGSNYGYTF | TGTGCCACCAGTGAGGGATCTAACTATGGCTACACCTTC
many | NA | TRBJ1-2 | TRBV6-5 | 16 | CASSWALGARNDGYTF | TGTGCCAGCAGTTGGGCCCTCGGGGCCCGGAACGATGGCTACACCTTC
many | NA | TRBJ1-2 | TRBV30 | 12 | CAWIGGGYGYTF | TGTGCCTGGATTGGAGGGGGCTATGGCTACACCTTC
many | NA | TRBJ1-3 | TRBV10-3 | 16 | CAISDRGIGAGNTIYF | TGTGCCATCAGTGACAGGGGTATTGGTGCTGGAAACACCATATATTTT
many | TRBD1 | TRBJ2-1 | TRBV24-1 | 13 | CATSETRTGGLFF | TGTGCCACCAGTGAAACCAGGACAGGGGGGCTGTTCTTC
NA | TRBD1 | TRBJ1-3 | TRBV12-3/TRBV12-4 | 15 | CASSSSTGARNTIYF | TGTGCCAGCAGTTCATCGACAGGGGCAAGAAACACCATATATTTT
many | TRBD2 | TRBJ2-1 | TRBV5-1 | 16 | CASSYSAGGPRNEQFF | TGCGCCAGCAGTTACTCAGCGGGGGGGCCGCGAAATGAGCAGTTCTTC
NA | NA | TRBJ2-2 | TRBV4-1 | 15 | CASSQATSLSGELFF | TGCGCCAGCAGCCAAGCGACTAGTTTATCCGGGGAGCTGTTTTTT
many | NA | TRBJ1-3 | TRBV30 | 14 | CGRSIGNSGNTIYF | TGTGGCCGGAGTATAGGGAACTCTGGAAACACCATATATTTT
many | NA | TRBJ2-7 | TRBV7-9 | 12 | CASTQKSNEQYF | TGTGCCAGCACCCAGAAGAGCAACGAGCAGTACTTC
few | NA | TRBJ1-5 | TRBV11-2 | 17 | CASSLVGRGDGNQPQHF | TGTGCCAGCAGCTTAGTTGGCAGGGGCGATGGCAATCAGCCCCAGCATTTT
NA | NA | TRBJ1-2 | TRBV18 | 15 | CASSPGDGLGHGYTF | TGTGCCAGCTCACCGGGGGACGGGCTGGGCCATGGCTACACCTTC
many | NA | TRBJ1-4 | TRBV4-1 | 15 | CASSQDRGGGEKLFF | TGCGCCAGCAGCCAAGATCGAGGGGGGGGAGAAAAACTGTTTTTT
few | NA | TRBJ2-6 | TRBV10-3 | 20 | CAISESFSRRGKTGANVLTF | TGTGCCATCAGTGAGTCGTTTTCCCGCAGGGGAAAAACTGGGGCCAACGTCCTGACTTTC
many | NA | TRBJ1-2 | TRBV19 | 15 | CASSIGGSRTYGYTF | TGTGCCAGTAGTATAGGGGGCAGTCGGACCTATGGCTACACCTTC
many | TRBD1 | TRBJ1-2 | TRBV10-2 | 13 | CASRTGTAEGYTF | TGCGCCAGCAGGACTGGGACAGCTGAGGGCTACACCTTC
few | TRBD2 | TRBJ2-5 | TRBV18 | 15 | CASSPDGRPQETQYF | TGTGCCAGCTCACCAGACGGGAGGCCACAAGAGACCCAGTACTTC
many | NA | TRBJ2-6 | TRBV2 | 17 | CASSEARVVSGANVLTF | TGTGCCAGCAGTGAAGCGCGGGTGGTCTCTGGGGCCAACGTCCTGACTTTC
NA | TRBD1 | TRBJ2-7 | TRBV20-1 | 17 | CGATSRDRGGLGYEQYF | TGCGGCGCTACTTCGCGGGACAGGGGAGGATTGGGATACGAGCAGTACTTC
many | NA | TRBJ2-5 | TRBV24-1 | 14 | CATSDFDNQETQYF | TGTGCCACCAGTGATTTTGACAACCAAGAGACCCAGTACTTC
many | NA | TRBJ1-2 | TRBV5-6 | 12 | CASSLDDYGYTF | TGTGCCAGCAGCTTGGATGACTATGGCTACACCTTC
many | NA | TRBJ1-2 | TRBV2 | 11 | CASSERRVNSF | TGTGCCAGCAGTGAAAGGAGGGTAAATTCCTTC
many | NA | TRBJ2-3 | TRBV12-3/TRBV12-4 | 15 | CASMVGVTNQDTQYF | TGTGCCAGCATGGTCGGCGTAACAAACCAAGATACGCAGTATTTT